There are a few counts of the clone carrying this T cell receptor beta chain. The PBMCs were taken from about 10 ml of fresh peripheral blood. This record belongs to a study of T cells in Graves' hyperthyroidism and ophthalmopathy. Study information: Peripheral blood samples were taken at initial diagnosis, prior to any treatment.

TCR beta CDR3 sequences were amplified from RNA transcripts. Using the HTBI primer set, a first-round RT-PCR was run on the TCR CDR3. TCRdb ran MiXCR on the multiplex PCR reads and lists one entry per CDR3 protein. The table lists about 640,000 distinct CDR3 sequences, around 21% of them singletons. Germline V lookup: CDR1 LGHNA, CDR2 YNFKEQ. The CDR3 extends over 17 amino acids. The V end lost 2 bases, the J end lost 0 bases, and 15 bases lay between the germline ends. Source material: blood. The genes are TRBV4-2 and TRBJ2-3; D call uncertain. The receptor was derived from a man in his thirties or forties with Graves' ophthalmopathy. This CDR3 reads CASSQFKGGSSTDTQYF. In DNA, the CDR3 is TGTGCCAGCAGCCAATTTAAAGGCGGATCTAGCACAGATACGCAGTATTTT.